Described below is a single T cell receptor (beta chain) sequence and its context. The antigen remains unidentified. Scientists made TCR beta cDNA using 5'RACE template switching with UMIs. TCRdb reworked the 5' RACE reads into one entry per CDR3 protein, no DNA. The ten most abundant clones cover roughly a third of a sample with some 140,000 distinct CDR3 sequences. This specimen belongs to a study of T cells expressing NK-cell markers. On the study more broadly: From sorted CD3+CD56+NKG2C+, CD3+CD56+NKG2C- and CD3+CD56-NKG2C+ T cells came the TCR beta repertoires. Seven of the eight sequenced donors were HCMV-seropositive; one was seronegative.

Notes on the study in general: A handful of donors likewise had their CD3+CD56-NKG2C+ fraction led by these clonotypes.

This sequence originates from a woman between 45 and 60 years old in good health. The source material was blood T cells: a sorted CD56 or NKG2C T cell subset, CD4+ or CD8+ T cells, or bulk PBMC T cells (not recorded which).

This CDR3 reads CASSESGRENEQFF. The rearrangement joins TRBV9 to TRBJ2-1; TCRdb names TRBD2, which stays unverified in the absence of DNA. This CDR3 comprises 14 residues. Per the germline V gene, CDR1 is SGDLS and CDR2 is YYNGEE.